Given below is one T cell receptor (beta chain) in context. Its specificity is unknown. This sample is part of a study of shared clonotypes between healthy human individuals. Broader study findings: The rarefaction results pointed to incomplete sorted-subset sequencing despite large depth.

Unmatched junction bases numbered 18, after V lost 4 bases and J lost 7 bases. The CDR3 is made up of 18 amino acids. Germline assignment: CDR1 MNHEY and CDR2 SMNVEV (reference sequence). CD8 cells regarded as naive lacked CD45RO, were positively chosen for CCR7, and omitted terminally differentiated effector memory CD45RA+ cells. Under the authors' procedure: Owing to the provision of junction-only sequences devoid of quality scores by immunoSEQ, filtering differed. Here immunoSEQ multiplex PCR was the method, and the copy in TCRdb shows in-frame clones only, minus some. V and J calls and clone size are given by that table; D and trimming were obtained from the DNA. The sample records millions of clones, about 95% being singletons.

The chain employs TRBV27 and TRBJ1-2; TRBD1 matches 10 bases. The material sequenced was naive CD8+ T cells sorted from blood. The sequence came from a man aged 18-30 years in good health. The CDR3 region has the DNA TGTGCCAGCAGTTCCGGGCCCGGGGACAGGGGTATAGTTTTTGGCTACACCTTC. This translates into CASSSGPGDRGIVFGYTF.